These 27 T cell receptor beta chains came from one sample sequenced in a study of blood T cell repertoires in COVID-19. Sequencing used immunoSEQ multiplex PCR; TCRdb keeps in-frame clones, though not all of them. This repertoire shows some 270,000 clones, about 85% found once; its top ten account for about 0.9%. Input material: peripheral blood. These receptors all stem from a human donor with COVID-19, enrolled during active disease. The donor label of this sample is uncertain.

The chain has TRBV27 and TRBJ1-6, with TRBD1 identical over 10 bases. V was pared by 6 bases and J by 7 bases, with 12 bases of the junction left unmatched. The CDR3 extends over 17 amino acids. CDR1 and CDR2 (germline): MNHEY, SMNVEV (reference sequence). CDR3 residues: CASRRNPRTGGNSPLHF. The CDR3 nucleotides are TGTGCCAGCAGGCGCAATCCTAGGACAGGGGGGAATTCACCCCTCCACTTT.

The V and J genes are TRBV6-1 and TRBJ2-1, with 8 nucleotides matching TRBD1. CDR1 MNHNS and CDR2 SASEGT come from the germline V gene. The V gene end was trimmed by 4 bases and the J gene end by 0 bases; junction bases not matched to a gene: 8. The CDR3 runs to 17 residues. CDR3 region: CASSVRQGSLSYNEQFF. The CDR3 bases are TGTGCCAGCAGTGTACGACAGGGGTCCCTCTCCTACAATGAGCAGTTCTTC.

The chain links TRBV10-1 to TRBJ2-7, with a weak D call TRBD2 (6 bases). This CDR3 is built from 13 residues. CDR1 WNHNN and CDR2 SYGVQD come from the germline V gene (reference sequence). The V gene lost 4 bases and the J gene lost 6 bases, with 13 bases spanning the gap. CDR3 sequence reads: CASSGDWYGEQYF. The CDR3 DNA follows: TGCGCCAGCAGTGGGGACTGGTATGGCGAGCAGTACTTC.

The chain recombines TRBV9 with TRBJ2-2; perhaps TRBD1 as D (6 bases). V was trimmed by 4 bases and J by 1 base, leaving 14 bases between them. The CDR3 extends over 16 amino acids. In germline, CDR1 is SGDLS, CDR2 YYNGEE. The CDR3 bases are TGTGCCAGCAGCCCCCGAGGCAGGGGGAACACCGGGGAGCTGTTTTTT. Translated: CASSPRGRGNTGELFF.

The gene calls are TRBV6-1 and TRBJ1-5, with 9 bases fitting TRBD1. V lost 2 bases to trimming and J lost 6 bases; unmatched junction nucleotides: 5. The CDR3 runs to 15 residues. Germline loops: CDR1 MNHNS, CDR2 SASEGT. The chain's CDR3 is CASSERTGGPQPQHF. DNA of the CDR3: TGTGCCAGCAGTGAAAGAACAGGGGGCCCTCAGCCCCAGCATTTT.

CDR3 nucleotide sequence: TGTGCCAGTAGTATCGAGGGGGTTGGACAGCCCCAGCATTTT. Amino acid sequence: CASSIEGVGQPQHF. The chain couples TRBV19 to TRBJ1-5, with D perhaps matching TRBD1 (6 bases). CDR3 length: 14 residues. The germline gives CDR1 LNHDA, CDR2 SQIVND (reference sequence). The germline V and J ends were trimmed by 3 bases and 7 bases, with 13 bases remaining between them.

V gene TRBV28 combines with J gene TRBJ1-5, with D possibly TRBD1 on 5 matching bases. The CDR3 spans 16 residues. V was trimmed by 8 bases and J by 5 bases, leaving 22 bases between them. Germline CDR1 MDHEN, CDR2 SYDVKM. CDR3 amino acids: CASRMSIREGHQPQHF. The CDR3 region has the DNA TGTGCCAGCCGCATGTCGATCAGGGAGGGACATCAGCCCCAGCATTTT.

The genes are TRBV7-9 and TRBJ2-1, with a possible D match to TRBD2 (6 bases). Per germline, CDR1 SEHNR and CDR2 FQNEAQ (reference sequence). CDR3 size: 16 residues. Trimming stripped 0 bases from V and 5 bases from J, with 14 bases between. CDR3 sequence: CASSLAGGIGNNEQFF. CDR3 coding DNA: TGTGCCAGCAGCTTAGCGGGCGGGATAGGAAACAATGAGCAGTTCTTC.

This chain links TRBV15 with TRBJ1-5, with 7 bases lining up with TRBD1. The CDR3 has 17 residues. The germline CDR1 and CDR2 sequences are LNHNV and YYDKDF (reference sequence). V lost 1 base to trimming and J lost 3 bases; unmatched junction nucleotides: 9. CDR3 nucleotides: TGTGCCACCAGCAGAGCGAGAACAGGGGTTTTCAATCAGCCCCAGCATTTT. The encoded protein is CATSRARTGVFNQPQHF.

CDR3 DNA: TGTGCCAGCAGTTCTCAGGGGGCGAGGACTGAAGCTTTCTTT. It is translated as CASSSQGARTEAFF. The chain has TRBV6-5 and TRBJ1-1; 8 nucleotides align to TRBD1. The CDR3 extends over 14 amino acids. The germline V gene encodes CDR1 MNHEY and CDR2 SVGAGI. The V and J ends lost 4 bases and 5 bases, in that order; junction bases with no gene match: 6.

The chain recombines TRBV7-2 with TRBJ2-2, with unresolved D. CDR3 length: 15 residues. Germline V gene sequence: CDR1 SGHTA, CDR2 FQGNSA. V gave up 5 bases and J gave up 3 bases, with 13 bases separating them. CDR3 DNA sequence: TGTGCCAGCAGCCCATACTCAGGTGACACCGGGGAGCTGTTTTTT. This encodes CASSPYSGDTGELFF.

The chain couples TRBV7-3 to TRBJ1-5; no clear D. The V end was cut by 6 bases, the J end by 6 bases, with 6 bases between. In germline, CDR1 is SGHTA, CDR2 FQGTGA. The CDR3 is 11 amino acids. As DNA, the CDR3 is TGTGCCAGCAGGAGTAGTCAGCCCCAGCATTTT. It specifies CASRSSQPQHF.

In its sample, this clone was seen a few times. The J gene is TRBJ1-4, the V gene TRBV27; 9 positions agree with TRBD1. CDR1 is MNHEY, CDR2 SMNVEV, per germline (reference sequence). The CDR3 extends over 15 amino acids. V lost 5 bases and J lost 8; bases outside the gene matches: 9. The CDR3 spells CASSITGGAREKLFF. The CDR3 nucleotides read TGTGCCAGCAGTATCACAGGGGGCGCGAGGGAAAAACTGTTTTTT. The complete variable domain, with remaining parts taken from reference TRBV27 and TRBJ1-4, reads EAQVTQNPRYLITVTGKKLTVTCSQNMNHEYMSWYRQDPGLGLRQIYYSMNVEVTDKGDVPEGYKVSRKEKRNFPLILESPSPNQTSLYFCASSITGGAREKLFFGSGTQLSVL.

The chain has TRBV6-5 and TRBJ2-1; perhaps TRBD2 as D (6 bases). Trimming took 7 bases from V and 10 from J, leaving 17 bases between them. The CDR3 has 13 amino acids. Looked up from germline, CDR1 is MNHEY and CDR2 is SVGAGI. The CDR3 DNA reads TGTGCCAGCACCCAGGGACGCGCGGGGGAGCAGTTCTTC. Amino acid sequence: CASTQGRAGEQFF.

This rearrangement joins TRBV6-2 or TRBV6-3 to TRBJ1-5; D perhaps matches TRBD1 (5 bases). V lost 6 bases, J lost 3 bases, and 21 bases lay in between. The CDR3 extends over 17 amino acids. The germline V gene encodes CDR1 MNHEY and CDR2 SVGEGT. The CDR3 sequence is CASSESDRGRDNQPQHF. CDR3 nucleotides: TGTGCCAGCAGCGAGAGTGACAGAGGCAGGGACAATCAGCCCCAGCATTTT.

The rearrangement joins TRBV5-6 to TRBJ1-1; a possible D gene is TRBD1 (5 bases). Trimming stripped 4 bases from V and 3 bases from J, with 16 bases between. Germline CDR1 SGHDT, CDR2 YYEEEE. This CDR3 comprises 15 residues. The CDR3 bases are TGTGCCAGCAGCGGAGTGTCGGGGGGGTACACTGAAGCTTTCTTT. The encoded protein is CASSGVSGGYTEAFF.

This sequence joins TRBV7-3 and TRBJ1-1, with no clear D. The germline V gene has CDR1 SGHTA and CDR2 FQGTGA. The V end was cut by 1 base, the J end by 4 bases, with 7 bases between. The CDR3 is 13 amino acids. The CDR3: CASSLMAGTEAFF. The CDR3, as DNA: TGTGCCAGCAGCTTAATGGCTGGCACTGAAGCTTTCTTT.

This clone has more than one count but fewer than ten. The chain is built from TRBV18 and TRBJ2-7, with D possibly TRBD2 on 5 matching bases. CDR1 and CDR2 from the germline V gene are KGHSH and LQKENI. The CDR3 runs to 13 residues. Trimming removed 5 bases from V and 1 base from J, with 9 bases in between. The CDR3 here is CASSSEGSYEQYF. DNA of the CDR3: TGTGCCAGCTCATCAGAGGGATCCTACGAGCAGTACTTC. The entire variable domain, with the rest obtained from reference TRBV18 and TRBJ2-7, is as follows: NAGVMQNPRHLVRRRGQEARLRCSPMKGHSHVYWYRQLPEEGLKFMVYLQKENIIDESGMPKERFSAEFPKEGPSILRIQQVVRGDSAAYFCASSSEGSYEQYFGPGTRLTVT.

The chain combines TRBV4-1 with TRBJ1-2; possible D gene TRBD1, 6 bases. This CDR3 has 17 amino acids. Germline CDR1 and CDR2: MGHRA and YSYEKL. V lost 0 bases and J 2 bases, leaving 16 bases between the germline ends. The CDR3 sequence: CASSQDVGWGQNYGYTF. Here the CDR3 DNA reads TGCGCCAGCAGCCAAGATGTGGGGTGGGGGCAAAACTATGGCTACACCTTC.

The chain is built from TRBV3-1 (or the pseudogene TRBV3-2) and TRBJ1-2; the match to TRBD1 covers 11 bases. This CDR3 contains 13 residues. V gave up 4 bases and J gave up 8 bases; unmatched junction bases: 3. Germline V CDR1 and CDR2: LGHDT, YNNKEL (reference sequence). The CDR3 loop reads CASSLDRGPGYTF. The CDR3 nucleotides read TGTGCCAGCAGCCTGGACAGGGGGCCCGGCTACACCTTC.

The rearrangement links TRBV29-1 to TRBJ2-3, with 9 bases matching TRBD2. Germline V gives CDR1 SQVTM, CDR2 ANQGSEA. The CDR3 runs 13 residues. Trimming cost V 7 bases and J 1 base; bases outside gene matches: 3. The CDR3 reads CSGGLAGTDTQYF. The CDR3 DNA sequence: TGCAGCGGGGGACTAGCAGGCACAGATACGCAGTATTTT.

As regards this clone: The same CDR3 also results from other DNA sequences found in this sample. V and J are TRBV2 and TRBJ1-5; D is possibly TRBD1 (5 bases). CDR3 length equals 13 residues. V lost 4 bases and J lost 4, with 8 bases in between. Germline V gene data show CDR1 as SNHLY and CDR2 as FYNNEI. The CDR3 region has the DNA TGTGCCAGCAGTGGACAGATAAATCAGCCCCAGCATTTT. This translates into CASSGQINQPQHF. The full variable domain, with the rest looked up from reference TRBV2 and TRBJ1-5, is EPEVTQTPSHQVTQMGQEVILRCVPISNHLYFYWYRQILGQKVEFLVSFYNNEISEKSEIFDDQFSVERPDGSNFTLKIRSTKLEDSAMYFCASSGQINQPQHFGDGTRLSIL.

The CDR3 spells CASSLELAGAYSYTQYF. Here the CDR3 DNA reads TGTGCCAGCAGCTTAGAGTTGGCAGGGGCATATTCGTATACGCAGTATTTT. The chain is built from TRBV7-2 and TRBJ2-3, with D possibly matching TRBD1 (6 bases). This CDR3 spans 17 amino acids. V was clipped by 1 base and J by 7 bases, with 21 bases between them. Germline loops: CDR1 SGHTA, CDR2 FQGNSA.

This chain links TRBV9 with TRBJ1-3; D is perhaps TRBD1 (6 bases). Per the germline V gene, CDR1 is SGDLS and CDR2 is YYNGEE. The CDR3 loop spans 17 amino acids. V lost 0 bases and J 0 bases, leaving 13 bases between the germline ends. The CDR3 sequence is CASSVEPRGSSGNTIYF. CDR3 bases: TGTGCCAGCAGCGTAGAACCCAGGGGATCCTCTGGAAACACCATATATTTT.

The CDR3 is CASSFYGVLRSTEAFF. CDR3 in DNA: TGTGCCAGCAGCTTTTACGGGGTTTTACGGAGCACTGAAGCTTTCTTT. The chain joins TRBV5-8 to TRBJ1-1; the D is unclear. V was shortened by 2 bases and J by 4 bases, with 18 bases between the two germline ends. This CDR3 region has 16 residues. Germline loops: CDR1 SGHTS, CDR2 YDEGEE.

This clone was seen more than once but under ten times. The gene calls are TRBV9 and TRBJ2-7; possibly TRBD2 for D (7 bases). This CDR3 contains 14 residues. Per the germline V gene, CDR1 is SGDLS and CDR2 is YYNGEE. Trimming took off 4 bases at V and 7 bases at J, with 18 bases between the two ends. The CDR3 region is CASSSREGGREQYF. Here the CDR3 DNA reads TGTGCCAGCAGCTCCAGAGAGGGGGGGAGGGAGCAGTACTTC. The full variable domain, completed using reference TRBV9 and TRBJ2-7, is DSGVTQTPKHLITATGQRVTLRCSPRSGDLSVYWYQQSLDQGLQFLIQYYNGEERAKGNILERFSAQQFPDLHSELNLSSLELGDSALYFCASSSREGGREQYFGPGTRLTVT.

This clone was seen more than once but under ten times. The chain combines TRBV6-5 with TRBJ1-5; 9 nucleotides line up with TRBD1. V shed 7 bases, J shed 4 bases, and the junction held 8 bases outside the gene matches. CDR1 is MNHEY and CDR2 is SVGAGI in the germline V gene. The length of the CDR3 is 15 residues. The CDR3 bases are TGTGCCAGCATTCTCACAGGGGGCGAGAATCAGCCCCAGCATTTT. Encoded protein: CASILTGGENQPQHF.